The source of this T cell receptor beta chain is a study of T cells in Graves' hyperthyroidism and ophthalmopathy. Study observations and caveats: Model output signaled ophthalmopathy a median around 6.9 months ahead of onset.

The germline V and J ends were trimmed by 1 base and 2 bases, with 15 bases remaining between them. The CDR3 spans 16 residues. The V gene's germline CDR1 is SGDLS and CDR2 YYNGEE. Amplification targeted TCR beta CDR3 regions from RNA transcripts. The TCR CDR3 was amplified in a first-round RT-PCR using the HTBI primer set. TCRdb ran MiXCR on the multiplex PCR reads and lists one entry per CDR3 protein. This table holds around 600,000 distinct CDR3 sequences, roughly 15% found once. In its sample, this clonotype was seen a few times. The target antigen is unknown. Disease duration was under 3 months in the ophthalmopathy patients, who also had a Clinical Activity Score of at least 3 and a NOSPECS grade of at least 4.

Sequencing input: blood. V and J are TRBV9 and TRBJ1-1; maybe TRBD1 (6 bases). This receptor was identified in a woman between 45 and 65 years old with Graves' ophthalmopathy. CDR3 amino acids: CASSVYLTGHNTEAFF. The CDR3 nucleotides read TGTGCCAGCAGCGTATATTTGACAGGACATAACACTGAAGCTTTCTTT.